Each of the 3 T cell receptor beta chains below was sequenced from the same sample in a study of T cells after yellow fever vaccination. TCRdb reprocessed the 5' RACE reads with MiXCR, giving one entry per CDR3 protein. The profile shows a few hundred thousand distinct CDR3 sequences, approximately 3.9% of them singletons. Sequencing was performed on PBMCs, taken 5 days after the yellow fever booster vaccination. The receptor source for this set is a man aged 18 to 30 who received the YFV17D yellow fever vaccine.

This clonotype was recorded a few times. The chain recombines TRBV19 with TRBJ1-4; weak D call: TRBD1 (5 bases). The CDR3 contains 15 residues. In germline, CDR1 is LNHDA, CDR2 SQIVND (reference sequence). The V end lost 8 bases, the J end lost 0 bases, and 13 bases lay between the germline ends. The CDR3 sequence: CASQSGDATNEKLFF. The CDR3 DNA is TGTGCCAGTCAGTCGGGGGATGCAACTAATGAAAAACTGTTTTTT.

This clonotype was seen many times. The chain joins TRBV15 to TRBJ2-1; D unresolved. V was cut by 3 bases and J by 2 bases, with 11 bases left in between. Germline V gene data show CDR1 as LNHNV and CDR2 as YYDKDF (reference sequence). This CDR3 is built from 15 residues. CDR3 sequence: CATSSFLEPYNEQFF. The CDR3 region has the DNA TGTGCCACCAGCAGCTTTCTGGAACCCTACAATGAGCAGTTCTTC.

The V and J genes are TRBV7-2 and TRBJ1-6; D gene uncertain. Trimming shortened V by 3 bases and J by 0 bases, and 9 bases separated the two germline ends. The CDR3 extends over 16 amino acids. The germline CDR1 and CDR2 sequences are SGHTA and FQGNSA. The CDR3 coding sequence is TGTGCCAGCAGCTTCAGCACAAGCTCCTATAATTCACCCCTCCACTTT. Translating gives CASSFSTSSYNSPLHF. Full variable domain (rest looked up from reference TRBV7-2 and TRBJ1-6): GAGVSQSPSNKVTEKGKDVELRCDPISGHTALYWYRQSLGQGLEFLIYFQGNSAPDKSGLPSDRFSAERTGGSVSTLTIQRTQQEDSAVYLCASSFSTSSYNSPLHFGNGTRLTVT.